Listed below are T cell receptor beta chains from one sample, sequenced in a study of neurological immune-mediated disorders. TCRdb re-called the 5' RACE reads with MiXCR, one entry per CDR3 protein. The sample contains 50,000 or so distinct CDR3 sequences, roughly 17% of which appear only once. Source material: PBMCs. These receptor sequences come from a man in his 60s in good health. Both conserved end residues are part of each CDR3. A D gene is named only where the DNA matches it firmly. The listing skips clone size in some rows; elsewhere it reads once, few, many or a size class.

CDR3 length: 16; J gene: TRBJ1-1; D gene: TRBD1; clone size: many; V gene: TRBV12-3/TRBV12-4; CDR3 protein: CASSPRGTGGRTEAFF; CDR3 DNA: TGTGCCAGCAGTCCAAGGGGGACAGGGGGCAGGACTGAAGCTTTCTTT
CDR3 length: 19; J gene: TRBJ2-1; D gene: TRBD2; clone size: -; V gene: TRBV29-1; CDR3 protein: CSVGGNLLAGGLGGNEQFF; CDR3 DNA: TGCAGCGTTGGGGGTAACCTCCTAGCGGGAGGGCTGGGAGGGAATGAGCAGTTCTTC
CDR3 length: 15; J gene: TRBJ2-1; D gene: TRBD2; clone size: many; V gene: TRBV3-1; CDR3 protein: CASSGRTSGYNEQFF; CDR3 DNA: TGTGCCAGCAGCGGCCGGACTAGCGGCTACAATGAGCAGTTCTTC
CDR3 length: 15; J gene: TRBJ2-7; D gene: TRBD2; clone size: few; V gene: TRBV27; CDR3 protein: CASSLQREGPYEQYF; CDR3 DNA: TGTGCCAGCAGTTTGCAGCGGGAGGGACCCTACGAGCAGTACTTC
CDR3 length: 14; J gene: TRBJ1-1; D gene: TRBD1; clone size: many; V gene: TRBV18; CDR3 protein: CASSSGQGVTEAFF; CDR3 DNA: TGTGCCAGCTCATCCGGACAGGGGGTCACTGAAGCTTTCTTT
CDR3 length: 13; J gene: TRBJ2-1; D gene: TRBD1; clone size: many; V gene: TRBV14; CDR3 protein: CASSQDRGRPGFF; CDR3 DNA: TGTGCCAGCAGCCAGGACAGGGGGCGCCCCGGGTTCTTC
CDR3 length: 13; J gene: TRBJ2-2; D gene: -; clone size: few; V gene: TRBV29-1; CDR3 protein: CSVTPSGGGELFF; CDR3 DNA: TGCAGCGTCACTCCCTCTGGTGGAGGGGAGCTGTTTTTT
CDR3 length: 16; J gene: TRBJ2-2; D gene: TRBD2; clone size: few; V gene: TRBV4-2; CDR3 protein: CASSQASGGGPGELFF; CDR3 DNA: TGTGCCAGCAGCCAAGCTAGCGGGGGGGGTCCCGGGGAGCTGTTTTTT
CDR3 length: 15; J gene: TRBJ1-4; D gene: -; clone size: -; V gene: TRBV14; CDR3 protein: CASSRDMATNEKLFF; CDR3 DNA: TGTGCCAGCAGCCGGGACATGGCAACTAATGAAAAACTGTTTTTT
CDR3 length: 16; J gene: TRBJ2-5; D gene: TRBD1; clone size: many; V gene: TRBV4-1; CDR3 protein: CASSRGTAQYQETQYF; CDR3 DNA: TGCGCCAGCAGCCGTGGGACAGCCCAGTACCAAGAGACCCAGTACTTC
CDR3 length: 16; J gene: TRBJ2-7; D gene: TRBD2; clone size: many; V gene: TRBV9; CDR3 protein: CASSVEGAGGAYEQYF; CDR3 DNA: TGTGCCAGCAGCGTAGAGGGAGCGGGAGGGGCGTACGAGCAGTACTTC
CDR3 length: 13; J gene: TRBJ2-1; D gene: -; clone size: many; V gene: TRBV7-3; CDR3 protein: CASSSDSFNEQFF; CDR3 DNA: TGTGCCAGCAGCTCAGACAGTTTTAATGAGCAGTTCTTC
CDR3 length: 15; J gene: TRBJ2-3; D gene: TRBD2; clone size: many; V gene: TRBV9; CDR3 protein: CASSILAGEIDTQYF; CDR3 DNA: TGTGCCAGCAGCATCCTAGCGGGAGAGATCGATACGCAGTATTTT
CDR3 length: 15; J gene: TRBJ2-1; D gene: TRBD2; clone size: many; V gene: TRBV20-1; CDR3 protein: CSASPLGGSYNEQFF; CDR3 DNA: TGCAGTGCTAGTCCCCTCGGGGGGTCCTACAATGAGCAGTTCTTC
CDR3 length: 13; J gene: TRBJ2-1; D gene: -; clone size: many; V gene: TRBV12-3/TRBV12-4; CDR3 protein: CASRTTRMAEQFF; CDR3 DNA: TGTGCCAGCAGGACGACTAGAATGGCTGAGCAGTTCTTC
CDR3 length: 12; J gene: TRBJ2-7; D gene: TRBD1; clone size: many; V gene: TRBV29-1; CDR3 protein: CSVGTGEHEQYF; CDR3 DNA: TGCAGCGTTGGGACAGGGGAGCACGAGCAGTACTTC
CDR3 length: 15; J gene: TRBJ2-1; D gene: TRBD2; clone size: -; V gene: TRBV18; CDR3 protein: CASSQASGPYNEQFF; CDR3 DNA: TGTGCCAGCTCACAGGCTAGCGGACCCTACAATGAGCAGTTCTTC
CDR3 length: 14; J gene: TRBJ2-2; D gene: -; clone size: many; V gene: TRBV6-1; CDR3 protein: CASWKGLRNGELFF; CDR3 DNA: TGTGCCAGCTGGAAGGGATTACGTAACGGGGAGCTGTTTTTT
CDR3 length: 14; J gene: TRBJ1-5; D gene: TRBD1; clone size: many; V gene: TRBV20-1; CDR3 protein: CSATGTGYNQPQHF; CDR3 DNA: TGCAGTGCGACAGGGACAGGCTACAATCAGCCCCAGCATTTT
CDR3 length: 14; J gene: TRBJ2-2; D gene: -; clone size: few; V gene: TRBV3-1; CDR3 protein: CASQGSVRTGELFF; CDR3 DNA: TGTGCCAGCCAAGGAAGTGTCAGGACCGGGGAGCTGTTTTTT
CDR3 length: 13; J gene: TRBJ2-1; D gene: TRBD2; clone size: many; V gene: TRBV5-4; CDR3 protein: CASSWGTSNEQFF; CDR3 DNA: TGTGCCAGCAGCTGGGGGACTAGCAATGAGCAGTTCTTC
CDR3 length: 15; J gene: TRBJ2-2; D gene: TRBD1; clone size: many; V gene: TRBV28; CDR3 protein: CASGAGQGAPGELFF; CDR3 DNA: TGTGCCAGCGGGGCGGGCCAGGGGGCGCCCGGGGAGCTGTTTTTT
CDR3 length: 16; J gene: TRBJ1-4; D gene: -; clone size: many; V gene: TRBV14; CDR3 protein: CASSQVRAPGVEKLFF; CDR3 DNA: TGTGCCAGCAGCCAAGTTCGGGCCCCTGGGGTTGAAAAACTGTTTTTT
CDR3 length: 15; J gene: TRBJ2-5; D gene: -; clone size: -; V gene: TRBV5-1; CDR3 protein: CASSPLTGNQETQYF; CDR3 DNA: TGCGCCAGCAGCCCTCTGACGGGGAACCAAGAGACCCAGTACTTC
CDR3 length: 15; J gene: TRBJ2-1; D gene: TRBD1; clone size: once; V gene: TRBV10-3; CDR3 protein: CAISESGQGGDEQFF; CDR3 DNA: TGTGCCATCAGTGAGTCTGGACAGGGGGGAGATGAGCAGTTCTTC
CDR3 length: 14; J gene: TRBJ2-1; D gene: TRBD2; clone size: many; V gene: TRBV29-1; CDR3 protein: CSVRTSGRLNEQFF; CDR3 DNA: TGCAGCGTCAGGACTAGCGGGAGACTCAATGAGCAGTTCTTC
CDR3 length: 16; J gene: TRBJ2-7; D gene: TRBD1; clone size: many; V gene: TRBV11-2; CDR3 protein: CASSSIQGQGGLNPYF; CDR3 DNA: TGTGCCAGCAGCTCAATCCAGGGACAGGGAGGGTTAAATCCGTACTTC
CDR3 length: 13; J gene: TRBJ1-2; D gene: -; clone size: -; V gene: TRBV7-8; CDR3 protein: CVSSLDKGYGYAF; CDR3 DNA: TGTGTCAGCAGCTTAGATAAGGGGTATGGCTACGCCTTC
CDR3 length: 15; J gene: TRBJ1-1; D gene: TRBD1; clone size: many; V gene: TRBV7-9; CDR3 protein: CASSAYRGENTEAFF; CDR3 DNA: TGTGCCAGCAGCGCCTACAGGGGGGAAAACACTGAAGCTTTCTTT
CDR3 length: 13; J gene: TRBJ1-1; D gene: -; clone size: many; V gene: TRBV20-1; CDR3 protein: CSAPRTVNTEAFF; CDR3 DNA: TGCAGTGCTCCCAGGACAGTTAACACTGAAGCTTTCTTT
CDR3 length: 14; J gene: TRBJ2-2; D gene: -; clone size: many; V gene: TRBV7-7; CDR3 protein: CASSLHQTTGELFF; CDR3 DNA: TGTGCTAGCAGCTTGCACCAGACCACCGGGGAGCTGTTTTTT
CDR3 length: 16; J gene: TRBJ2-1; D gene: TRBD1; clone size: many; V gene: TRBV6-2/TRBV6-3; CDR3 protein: CASTFNRDRVFNEQFF; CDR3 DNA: TGTGCCAGCACCTTTAACCGGGACAGGGTTTTCAATGAGCAGTTCTTC
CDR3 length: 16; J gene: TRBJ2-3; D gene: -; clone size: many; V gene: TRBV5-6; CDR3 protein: CASSNPPGRITDTQYF; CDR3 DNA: TGTGCCAGCAGCAACCCGCCGGGACGGATCACAGATACGCAGTATTTT
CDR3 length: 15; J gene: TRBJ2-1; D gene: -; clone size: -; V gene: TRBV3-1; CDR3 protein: CASSQDSRGINEQFF; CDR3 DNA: TGTGCCAGCAGCCAAGATAGTAGGGGGATCAATGAGCAGTTCTTC
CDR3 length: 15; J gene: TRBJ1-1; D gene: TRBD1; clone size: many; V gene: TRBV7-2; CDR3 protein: CASSWGQLMNTEAFF; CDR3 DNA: TGTGCCAGCAGCTGGGGACAGCTCATGAACACTGAAGCTTTCTTT
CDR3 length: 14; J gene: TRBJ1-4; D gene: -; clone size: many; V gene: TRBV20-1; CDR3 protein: CSARDRTLSEKLFF; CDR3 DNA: TGCAGTGCTAGAGACAGGACACTCAGTGAAAAACTGTTTTTT
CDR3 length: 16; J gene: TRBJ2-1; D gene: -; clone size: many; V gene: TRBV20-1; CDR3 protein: CSARGPSARSYNEQFF; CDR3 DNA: TGCAGTGCTAGAGGCCCTAGCGCCAGATCCTACAATGAGCAGTTCTTC
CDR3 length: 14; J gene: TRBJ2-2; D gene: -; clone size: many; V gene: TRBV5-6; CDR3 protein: CASSLGQYTGELFF; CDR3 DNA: TGTGCCAGCAGCTTGGGACAATACACCGGGGAGCTGTTTTTT
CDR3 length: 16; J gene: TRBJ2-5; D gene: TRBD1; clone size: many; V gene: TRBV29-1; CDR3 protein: CSVERPGQGVQETQYF; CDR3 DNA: TGCAGCGTCGAAAGACCGGGACAGGGGGTACAAGAGACCCAGTACTTC
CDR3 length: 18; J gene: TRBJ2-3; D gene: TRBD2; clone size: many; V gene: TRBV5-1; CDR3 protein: CASSFDADGAGDTDTQYF; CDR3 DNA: TGCGCCAGCAGCTTCGACGCGGACGGGGCGGGGGACACAGATACGCAGTATTTT
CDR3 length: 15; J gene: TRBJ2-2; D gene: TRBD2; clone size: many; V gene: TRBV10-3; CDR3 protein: CAIRGLAGDTGELFF; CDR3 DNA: TGTGCCATCAGGGGACTAGCGGGAGACACCGGGGAGCTGTTTTTT
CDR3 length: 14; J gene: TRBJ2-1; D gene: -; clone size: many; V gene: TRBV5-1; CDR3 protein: CASSPNPVPDEQFF; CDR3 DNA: TGCGCCAGCAGCCCCAATCCGGTCCCAGATGAGCAGTTCTTC